This T cell receptor beta chain was found in a study of beta chain features in type 1 diabetes (dated by TCRdb to the late 2010s). About the full investigation: Mean age, gender distribution, total cell number and subset yield did not differ between patients and healthy donors. A total of approximately 100 million sorted cells were examined across all samples, and the number of cells per subset was strongly correlated with RNA yield. Regulatory and stem cell-like memory subsets were obtained from only 8 patients and roughly 8 healthy donors, while naive and central memory subsets were obtained from all 30 or so donors. In the study, recently diagnosed type 1 diabetes patients and matched healthy donors were compared on the TCRB repertoires of their sorted circulating CD4+ T cell subsets.

The CDR3 spans 12 residues, from the cysteine through the phenylalanine. Kept here is only the CDR3 DNA, which spans 36 bases and is read in frame from base 1. V is reduced by 6 bases and J by 4 bases, leaving a spacing of 10 bases between them. CDR1 and CDR2 (ENHRY, SYGVKD) derive from the germline V gene. Study-wide findings and limitations: Because cDNA was sequenced instead of genomic DNA, highly expressing activated cells could be over-represented, though the groups showed no difference in activation or CD3 levels. HLA sub-analyses involved small numbers of individuals, so any influence of HLA type on TCRB rearrangement remained unresolved. Shorter templates might have been favored by PCR, but patient and control samples were amplified and corrected together, so both groups would have been affected equally by any skew. The naive, central memory and regulatory TCRB repertoires appeared to resemble one another more closely among patients than among healthy donors. A moderate but significant shortening of TCRB CDR3 length was observed in type 1 diabetes patients in all four CD4+ subsets. Fewer insertions and more nucleotide deletions at VDJ recombination sites were observed in patients with type 1 diabetes, implying thymic rearrangement abnormalities.

This clone was observed a few times. The antigen it binds to is not known. No clone much larger than this one lies a single base away; base qualities are absent. All of the isolated RNA was reverse transcribed with the High Capacity cDNA Reverse Transcription Kit, so expressed TCRB transcripts were sequenced. Deep immunoSEQ sequencing was applied to naive, central memory and regulatory T cell samples, giving an average of around 3.4 million total reads per sample. Sorted cells were lysed in RLT buffer, and RNA was extracted using DNase-treated RNeasy Micro or Mini kits according to cell number. To prevent cross-contamination, each cell subset was processed individually, whereas patient and healthy donor samples were processed jointly. Using the immunoSEQ multiplex PCR, TCRB sequences were amplified from cDNA into 87-bp fragments spanning the CDR3 region. Sequencing of the amplicons was performed on the Illumina HiSeq platform. As for how the authors treated the data: Synthetic template baselines were used to correct PCR bias computationally, reads within Hamming distance 2 were collapsed together, and singletons that could not be merged were discarded. Reads were aligned against IMGT to assign V, D and J genes, CDR3 length and insertions or deletions at six rearrangement sites. Within each subset, clonotype counts were normalized to the number of sorted cells before true diversity and Gini coefficients were calculated with the tcR R package. The overlap coefficient, calculated on TCRB nucleotide sequences, was used to quantify repertoire sharing. Out-of-frame TCRB sequences from naive cells were analyzed as a proxy for the pre-selection repertoire. Sourced from immuneACCESS, this table was stored by TCRdb with only in-frame sequences that have V and J called. A share of the clones is absent; for the studies checked, an unresolved V gene accounts for under half, and the remainder has no known explanation. V, J and clone size derive from that table, while D and trimming were established from the DNA sequence. For this sample there are under 300,000 clones; 16% appear just once. Clones ranked in the top ten supply approximately 0.086% of the sample.

From each donor, a single peripheral blood sample of 100 to 150 mL on average was drawn into heparinised tubes. Naive, central memory, regulatory and stem cell-like memory CD4+ T cells were sorted on a BD FACSAria II using a panel including CD45RO, CCR7, CD25, CD127, CD95 and CD27. Every sorted population had a purity above 98%. PBMCs were isolated right away by Lymphoprep density gradient centrifugation and were stained directly, without culture. To minimize batch effects, samples were stained and sorted in pairs, one healthy donor with one patient per experiment. The receptor comes from a man under 40 with type 1 diabetes. Sequencing input: naive CD4+ T cells from blood. This sample's cell subset or site label indicates: true naive CD4+ T cells. Rearrangement joined TRBV10-3 to TRBJ2-7; no D gene can be assigned with confidence. The CDR3 amino acid sequence is: CAIRGETYEQYF. The bases are TGTGCCATCAGGGGCGAAACTTACGAGCAGTACTTC.